This entry describes one T cell receptor beta chain. In the original analysis: The assay estimated nucleated cells by amplifying reference gene primers. Sequenced by immunoSEQ multiplex PCR; TCRdb stores in-frame clones only, minus some. The V and J calls and clone size are taken from that table; D and trimming were inferred from the DNA. The sample includes some 260,000 clones, roughly three quarters of them seen just once. The sample originates from a study of blood T cell repertoires in COVID-19. For the study at large: T cells, B-cell-depleted T cells, or PBMCs supplied cDNA or gDNA.

Germline CDR1 is SGHKS and CDR2 is YYEKEE (reference sequence). V gave up 5 bases and J gave up 3 bases, with 9 bases separating them. CDR3 length: 14 amino acids. This receptor was taken from a woman in her thirties or forties with active or convalescent COVID-19. Sequenced: peripheral blood. The genes are TRBV5-5 and TRBJ1-6; D gene uncertain. In DNA form, the CDR3 reads TGTGCCAGCAGATTAGCTGTCTATAATTCACCCCTCCACTTT. This codes for CASRLAVYNSPLHF.